This T cell receptor beta chain comes out of a study of cytomegalovirus exposure and HLA in healthy donors. The V and J ends lost 4 bases and 9 bases, in that order; junction bases with no gene match: 5. CDR1 is SGHTA and CDR2 is FQGNSA in the germline V gene. The CDR3 spans 15 residues. PCR was performed using 60 Vbeta and 13 Jbeta primers. Clones were read by immunoSEQ multiplex PCR, and TCRdb kept only the in-frame ones, dropping some. Counted here are roughly 200,000 clones, about 80% occurring once; the ten biggest clones make up approximately 0.62%. This chain uses TRBV7-2 with TRBJ1-6, with 11 bases aligning to TRBD1. The sample was PBMCs. The receptor's source is a middle-aged woman in good health and CMV-seronegative. DNA for the CDR3: TGTGCCAGCAGCTCCGGGACAGGGGGAATTTCACCCCTCCACTTT. Translated: CASSSGTGGISPLHF.